This entry lists 5 T cell receptor beta chains sequenced from one sample in a study of blood T cell repertoires in COVID-19. Sequencing used immunoSEQ multiplex PCR; TCRdb keeps in-frame clones, though not all of them. This table holds approximately 190,000 clones, about four fifths found once. Specimen: peripheral blood. The receptors here all came from a woman aged 40 to 50 with acute or convalescent COVID-19.

This chain connects TRBV5-1 to TRBJ2-7; 8 bases line up with TRBD2. The germline V gene has CDR1 SGHRS and CDR2 YFSETQ. V lost 0 bases, J lost 3 bases, and 5 bases stayed unmatched. This CDR3 contains 15 residues. CDR3 sequence reads: CASSLAGGLYYEQYF. CDR3 DNA sequence: TGCGCCAGCAGCTTGGCGGGAGGGTTATACTACGAGCAGTACTTC.

For the CDR3, the DNA is TGCGCCAGCAGCTCCCTGAACACCGGGGAGCTGTTTTTT. It codes for CASSSLNTGELFF. This chain links TRBV5-1 with TRBJ2-2; D remains unclear. V shed 3 bases and J shed 1 base, with 4 bases lying between them. Germline CDR1 reads SGHRS; CDR2 reads YFSETQ. This CDR3 has 13 amino acids.

The chain employs TRBV28 and TRBJ1-4, with TRBD1 identical over 9 bases. The CDR3 sequence is 15 residues long. The ends lost 8 bases at V and 0 bases at J; junction bases unmatched: 4. Germline loops: CDR1 MDHEN, CDR2 SYDVKM. This chain's CDR3 is CASLQGAATNEKLFF. CDR3 nucleotides: TGTGCCAGCCTACAGGGGGCGGCAACTAATGAAAAACTGTTTTTT.

The J gene is TRBJ1-6, the V gene TRBV9; D not resolved. V was clipped by 2 bases and J by 7 bases, with 10 bases between them. Germline CDR1 SGDLS, CDR2 YYNGEE. The CDR3 is 14 amino acids. In DNA form, the CDR3 reads TGTGCCAGCAGCGTTAGTAAGAACAATTCACCCCTCCACTTT. It codes for CASSVSKNNSPLHF.

The genes are TRBV3-1 (or the pseudogene TRBV3-2) and TRBJ1-3; TRBD1 matches 7 bases. The CDR3 consists of 17 residues. Germline CDR1 LGHDT, CDR2 YNNKEL (reference sequence). J lost 3 bases, V lost 4 bases, and 12 bases had no gene match. Written as DNA, the CDR3 is TGTGCCAGCAGCCCCCGCCGAGGCGGGACAGTTGGAAACACCATATATTTT. Translating it yields CASSPRRGGTVGNTIYF.